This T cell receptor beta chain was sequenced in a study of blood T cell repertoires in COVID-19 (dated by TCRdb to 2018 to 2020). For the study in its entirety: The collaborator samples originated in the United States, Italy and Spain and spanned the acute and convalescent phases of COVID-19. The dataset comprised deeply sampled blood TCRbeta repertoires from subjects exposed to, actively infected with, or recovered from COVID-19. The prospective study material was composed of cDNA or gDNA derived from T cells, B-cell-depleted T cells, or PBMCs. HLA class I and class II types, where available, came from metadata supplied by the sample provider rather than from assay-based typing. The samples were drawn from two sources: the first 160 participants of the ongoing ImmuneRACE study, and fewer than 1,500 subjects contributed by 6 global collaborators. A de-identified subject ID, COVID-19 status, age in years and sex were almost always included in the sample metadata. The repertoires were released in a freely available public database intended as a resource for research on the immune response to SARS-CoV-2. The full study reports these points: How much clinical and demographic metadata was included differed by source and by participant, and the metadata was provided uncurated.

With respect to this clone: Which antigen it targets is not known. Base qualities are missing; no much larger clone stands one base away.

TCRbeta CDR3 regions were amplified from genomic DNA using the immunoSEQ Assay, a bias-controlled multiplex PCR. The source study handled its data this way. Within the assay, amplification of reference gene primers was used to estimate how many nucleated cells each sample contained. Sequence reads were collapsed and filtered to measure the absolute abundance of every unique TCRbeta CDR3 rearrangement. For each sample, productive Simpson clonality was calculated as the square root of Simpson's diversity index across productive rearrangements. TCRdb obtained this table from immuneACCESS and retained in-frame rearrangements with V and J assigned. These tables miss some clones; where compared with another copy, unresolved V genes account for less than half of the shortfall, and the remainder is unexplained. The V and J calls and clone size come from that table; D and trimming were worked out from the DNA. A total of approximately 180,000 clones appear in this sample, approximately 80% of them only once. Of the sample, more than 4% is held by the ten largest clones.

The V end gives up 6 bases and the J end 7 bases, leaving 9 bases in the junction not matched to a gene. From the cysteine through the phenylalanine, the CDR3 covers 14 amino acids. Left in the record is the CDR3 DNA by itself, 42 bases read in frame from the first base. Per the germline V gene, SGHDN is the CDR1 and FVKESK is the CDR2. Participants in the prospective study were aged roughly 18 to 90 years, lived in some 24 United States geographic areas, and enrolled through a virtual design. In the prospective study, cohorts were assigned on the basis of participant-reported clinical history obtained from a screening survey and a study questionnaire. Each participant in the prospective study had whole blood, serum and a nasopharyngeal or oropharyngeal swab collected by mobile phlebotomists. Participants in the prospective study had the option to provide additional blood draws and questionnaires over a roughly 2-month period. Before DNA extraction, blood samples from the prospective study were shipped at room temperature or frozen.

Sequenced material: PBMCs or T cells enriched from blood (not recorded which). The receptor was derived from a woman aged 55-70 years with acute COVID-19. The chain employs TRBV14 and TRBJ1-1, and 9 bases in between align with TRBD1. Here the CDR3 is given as CASRQQGAVNEAFF. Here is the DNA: TGTGCCAGCAGGCAACAGGGGGCTGTAAATGAAGCTTTCTTT.